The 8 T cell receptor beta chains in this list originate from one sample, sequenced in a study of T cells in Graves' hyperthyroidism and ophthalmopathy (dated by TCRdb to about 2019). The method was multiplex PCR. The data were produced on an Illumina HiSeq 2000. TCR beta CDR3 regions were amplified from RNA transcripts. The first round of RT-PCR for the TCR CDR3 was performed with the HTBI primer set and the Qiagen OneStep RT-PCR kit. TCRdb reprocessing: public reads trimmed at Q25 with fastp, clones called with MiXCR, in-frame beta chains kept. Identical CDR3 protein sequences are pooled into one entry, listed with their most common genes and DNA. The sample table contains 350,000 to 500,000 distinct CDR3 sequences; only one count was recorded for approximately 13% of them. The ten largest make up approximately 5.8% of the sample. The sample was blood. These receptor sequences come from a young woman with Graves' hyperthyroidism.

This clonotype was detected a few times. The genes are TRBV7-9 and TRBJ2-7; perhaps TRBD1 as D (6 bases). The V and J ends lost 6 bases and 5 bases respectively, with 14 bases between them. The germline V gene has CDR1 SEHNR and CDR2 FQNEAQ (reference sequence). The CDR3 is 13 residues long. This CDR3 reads CASRQQGPHEQYF. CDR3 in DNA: TGTGCCAGCAGACAACAGGGACCCCACGAGCAGTACTTC.

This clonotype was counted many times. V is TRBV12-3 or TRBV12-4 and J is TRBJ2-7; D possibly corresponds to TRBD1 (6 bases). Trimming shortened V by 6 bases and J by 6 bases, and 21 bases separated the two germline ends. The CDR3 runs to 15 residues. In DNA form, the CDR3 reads TGTGCCAGCAGGGGCCTTGGACAGTCCCCGGGCGAGCAGTACTTC. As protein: CASRGLGQSPGEQYF.

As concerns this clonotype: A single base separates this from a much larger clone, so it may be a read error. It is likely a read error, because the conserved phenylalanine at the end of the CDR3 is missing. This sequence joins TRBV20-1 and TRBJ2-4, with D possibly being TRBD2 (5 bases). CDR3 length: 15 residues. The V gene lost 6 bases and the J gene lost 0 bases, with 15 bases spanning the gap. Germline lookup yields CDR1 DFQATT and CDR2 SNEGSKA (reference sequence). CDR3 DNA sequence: TGCAGTGCAGCTCTCCGACGGGGAGCCAAAAACATTCAGTACTAC. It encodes CSAALRRGAKNIQYY.

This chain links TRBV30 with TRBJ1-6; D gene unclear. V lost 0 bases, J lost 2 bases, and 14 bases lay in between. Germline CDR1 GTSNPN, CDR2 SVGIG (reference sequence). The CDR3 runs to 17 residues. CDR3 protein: CAWSVRRVAAYNSPLHF. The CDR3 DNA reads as TGTGCCTGGAGTGTACGCCGAGTTGCCGCCTATAATTCACCCCTCCACTTT.

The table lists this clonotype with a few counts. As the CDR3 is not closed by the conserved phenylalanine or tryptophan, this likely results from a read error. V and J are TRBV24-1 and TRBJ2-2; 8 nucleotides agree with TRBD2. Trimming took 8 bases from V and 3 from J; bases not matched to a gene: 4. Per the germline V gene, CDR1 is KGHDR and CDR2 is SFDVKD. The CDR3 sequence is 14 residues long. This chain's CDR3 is CATTGTRDTGELFS. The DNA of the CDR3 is TGTGCCACCACCGGGACTAGGGACACCGGGGAGCTGTTTTCT.

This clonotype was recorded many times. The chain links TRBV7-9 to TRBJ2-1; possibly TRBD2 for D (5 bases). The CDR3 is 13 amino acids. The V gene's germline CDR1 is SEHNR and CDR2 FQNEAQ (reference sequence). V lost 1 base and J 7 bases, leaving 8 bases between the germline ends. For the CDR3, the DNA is TGTGCCAGCAGCTTAGTAACGGGGAATGAGCAGTTCTTC. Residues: CASSLVTGNEQFF. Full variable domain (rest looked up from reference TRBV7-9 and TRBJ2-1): DTGVSQNPRHKITKRGQNVTFRCDPISEHNRLYWYRQTLGQGPEFLTYFQNEAQLEKSRLLSDRFSAERPKGSFSTLEIQRTEQGDSAMYLCASSLVTGNEQFFGPGTRLTVL.

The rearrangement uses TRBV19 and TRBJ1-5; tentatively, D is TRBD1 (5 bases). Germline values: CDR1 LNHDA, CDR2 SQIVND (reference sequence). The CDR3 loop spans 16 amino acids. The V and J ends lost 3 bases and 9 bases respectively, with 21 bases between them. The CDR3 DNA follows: TGTGCCAGTAGTATCCCCAAGGGGAGCGAAATGGGGCCCCAGCATTTT. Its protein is CASSIPKGSEMGPQHF.

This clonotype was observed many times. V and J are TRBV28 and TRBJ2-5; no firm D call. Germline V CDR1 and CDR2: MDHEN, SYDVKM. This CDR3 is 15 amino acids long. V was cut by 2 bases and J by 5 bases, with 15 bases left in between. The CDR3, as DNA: TGTGCCAGCAGTTTAGAGGCGCCCCCTCGCGAGACCCAGTACTTC. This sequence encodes CASSLEAPPRETQYF. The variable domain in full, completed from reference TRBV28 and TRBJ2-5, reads DVKVTQSSRYLVKRTGEKVFLECVQDMDHENMFWYRQDPGLGLRLIYFSYDVKMKEKGDIPEGYSVSREKKERFSLILESASTNQTSMYLCASSLEAPPRETQYFGPGTRLLVL.